This T cell receptor beta chain comes out of a study of blood T cell repertoires in COVID-19 (TCRdb year 2020). Regarding the complete study: Samples covering the acute and convalescent phases of COVID-19 were provided by collaborators in the United States, Italy and Spain. Sample metadata almost always included a de-identified subject ID, COVID-19 status, age in years and sex. The repertoires were released in a freely available public database intended as a resource for research on the immune response to SARS-CoV-2. The material from the prospective study consisted of cDNA or gDNA derived from T cells, B-cell-depleted T cells, or PBMCs. The samples were drawn from the first 160 participants of the ongoing ImmuneRACE study and from more than 1,000 subjects provided by 6 global collaborators. Subjects who had been exposed to COVID-19, were actively infected with it, or had recovered from it provided the deeply sampled blood TCRbeta repertoires that made up the dataset. HLA class I and class II types, where available, came from metadata supplied by the sample provider rather than from assay-based typing. Broad study findings and their caveats: The quantity of clinical and demographic metadata differed by source and by participant and was supplied without curation.

TCRbeta CDR3 regions were amplified from genomic DNA using the immunoSEQ Assay, a bias-controlled multiplex PCR. The paper's data handling went like this. Nucleated cell counts per sample were estimated from amplification of reference gene primers within the assay. Sequence reads were collapsed and filtered to measure the absolute abundance of every unique TCRbeta CDR3 rearrangement. For each sample, productive Simpson clonality was calculated as the square root of Simpson's diversity index over productive rearrangements. Entries here come from immuneACCESS through TCRdb and include only in-frame sequences with V and J called. Some clones fail to appear in such tables; in the studies checked, an unresolved V gene covers under half of the shortfall, and the cause of the remainder is unknown. Clone size and the V and J calls come from that table; the DNA yielded D and trimming. The sample yields around 160,000 clones; more than 75% were counted once. In total, the top ten clones hold about 6% of the sample.

Each collaborating institution followed its own protocols to collect whole blood in K2EDTA tubes. Collaborator samples were shipped for TCRbeta analysis as frozen whole blood, isolated PBMCs, or DNA extracted from either sample type. CDR1 and CDR2 (SNHLY, FYNNEI) derive from the germline V gene. Its CDR3 holds 16 amino acids, cysteine through phenylalanine. Just CDR3 DNA is preserved here, 48 bases in frame from base 1. At the junction V is shortened by 5 bases and J by 7 bases; bases outside the gene matches: 14. In regard to this clone: Its antigen is still unknown. No clone much larger than this one lies a single base away; base qualities are absent.

The receptor was derived from an elderly man with acute or convalescent COVID-19. The material sequenced was peripheral blood. The chain was built from TRBV2 and TRBJ2-1; TRBD2 fits 7 bases in the junction. CDR3 protein: CASSSQRLAGRNEQFF. The DNA sequence follows: TGTGCCAGCAGTTCCCAGAGACTAGCCGGTAGGAATGAGCAGTTCTTC.